This entry concerns a single T cell receptor beta chain. Its specificity is not known. This PCR relied on a set of 60 Vbeta primers and 13 Jbeta primers. Measured with immunoSEQ multiplex PCR; TCRdb has only the in-frame clones, and not every one. Of approximately 190,000 clones listed, 70% to 80% are singletons. The sample comes from a study of cytomegalovirus exposure and HLA in healthy donors. Findings and limits, study-wide: Analysis was performed later, and it showed HLA-associated TCR beta chains to be more clonally expanded than equally common others.

The germline V gene encodes CDR1 MNHNS and CDR2 SASEGT. Trimming cost V 8 bases and J 1 base; bases outside gene matches: 5. The CDR3 length is 15 residues. The sample consisted of PBMCs. The source of this sequence is a woman in her 30s in good health and CMV-seropositive. The chain is built from TRBV6-1 and TRBJ1-6; 7 positions agree with TRBD1. CDR3 region: CASQGGASYNSPLHF. As DNA, the CDR3 is TGTGCCAGCCAAGGGGGCGCTTCCTATAATTCACCCCTCCACTTT.